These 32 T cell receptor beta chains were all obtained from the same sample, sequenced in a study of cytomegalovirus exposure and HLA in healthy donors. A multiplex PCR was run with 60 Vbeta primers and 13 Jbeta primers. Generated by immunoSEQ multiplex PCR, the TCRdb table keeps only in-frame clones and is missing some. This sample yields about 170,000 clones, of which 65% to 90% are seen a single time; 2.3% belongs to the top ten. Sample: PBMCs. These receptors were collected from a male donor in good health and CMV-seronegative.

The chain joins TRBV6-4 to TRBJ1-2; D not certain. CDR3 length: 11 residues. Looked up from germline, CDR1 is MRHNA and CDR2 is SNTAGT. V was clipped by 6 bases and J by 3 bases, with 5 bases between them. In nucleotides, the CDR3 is TGTGCCAGCAGATCGGACTATGGCTACACCTTC. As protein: CASRSDYGYTF.

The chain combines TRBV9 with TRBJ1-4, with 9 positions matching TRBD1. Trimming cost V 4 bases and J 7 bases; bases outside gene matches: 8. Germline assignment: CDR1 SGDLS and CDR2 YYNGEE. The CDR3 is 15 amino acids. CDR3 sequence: CASSLGQGPIEKLFF. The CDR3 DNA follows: TGTGCCAGCAGCCTGGGACAGGGACCTATTGAAAAACTGTTTTTT.

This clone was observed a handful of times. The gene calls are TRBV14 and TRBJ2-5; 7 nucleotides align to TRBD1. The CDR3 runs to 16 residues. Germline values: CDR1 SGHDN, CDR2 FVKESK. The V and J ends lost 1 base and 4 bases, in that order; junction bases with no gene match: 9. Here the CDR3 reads CASSQGDSPVGETQYF. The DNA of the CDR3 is TGTGCCAGCAGCCAAGGGGACAGCCCGGTTGGAGAGACCCAGTACTTC.

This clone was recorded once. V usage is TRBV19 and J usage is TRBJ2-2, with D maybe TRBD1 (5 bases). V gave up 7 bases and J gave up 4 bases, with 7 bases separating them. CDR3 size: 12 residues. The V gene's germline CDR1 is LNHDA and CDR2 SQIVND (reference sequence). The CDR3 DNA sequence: TGTGCCAGTACAAGGGGCACCGGGGAGCTGTTTTTT. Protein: CASTRGTGELFF.

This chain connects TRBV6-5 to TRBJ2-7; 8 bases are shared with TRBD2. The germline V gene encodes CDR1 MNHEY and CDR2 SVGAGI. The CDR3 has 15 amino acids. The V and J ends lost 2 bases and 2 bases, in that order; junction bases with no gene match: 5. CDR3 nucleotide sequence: TGTGCCAGCAGTTACGAACGGGGGGGGGCCTACGAGCAGTACTTC. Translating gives CASSYERGGAYEQYF.

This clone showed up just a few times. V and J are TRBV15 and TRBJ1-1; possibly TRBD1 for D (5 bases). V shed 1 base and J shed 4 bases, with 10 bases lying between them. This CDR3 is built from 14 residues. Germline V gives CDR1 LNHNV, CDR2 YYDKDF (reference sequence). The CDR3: CATSRVQGGTEAFF. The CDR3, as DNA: TGTGCCACCAGCAGAGTTCAGGGCGGCACTGAAGCTTTCTTT. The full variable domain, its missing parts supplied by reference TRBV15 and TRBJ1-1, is DAMVIQNPRYQVTQFGKPVTLSCSQTLNHNVMYWYQQKSSQAPKLLFHYYDKDFNNEADTPDNFQSRRPNTSFCFLDIRSPGLGDTAMYLCATSRVQGGTEAFFGQGTRLTVV.

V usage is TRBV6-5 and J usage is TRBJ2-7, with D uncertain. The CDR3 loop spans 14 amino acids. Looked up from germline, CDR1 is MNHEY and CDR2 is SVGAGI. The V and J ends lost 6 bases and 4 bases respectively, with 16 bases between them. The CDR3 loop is CASSRKSTLYEQYF. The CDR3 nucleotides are TGTGCCAGCAGCCGGAAATCGACACTTTACGAGCAGTACTTC.

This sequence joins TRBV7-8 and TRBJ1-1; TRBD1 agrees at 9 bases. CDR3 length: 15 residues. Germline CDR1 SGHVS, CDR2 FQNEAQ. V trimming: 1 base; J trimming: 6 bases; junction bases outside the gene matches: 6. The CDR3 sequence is CASSLGGQGLPEAFF. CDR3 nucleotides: TGTGCCAGCAGCTTAGGGGGACAGGGATTACCTGAAGCTTTCTTT.

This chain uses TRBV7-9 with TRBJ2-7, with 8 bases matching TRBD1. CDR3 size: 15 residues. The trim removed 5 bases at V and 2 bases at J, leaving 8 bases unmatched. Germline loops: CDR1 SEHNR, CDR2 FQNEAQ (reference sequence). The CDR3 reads CASSPRGQVAYEQYF. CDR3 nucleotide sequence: TGTGCCAGCAGCCCCAGGGGACAGGTCGCCTACGAGCAGTACTTC.

CDR3 protein: CAITGTGGLNEQFF. Written as DNA, the CDR3 is TGTGCCATCACCGGGACAGGGGGCTTAAATGAGCAGTTCTTC. The rearrangement links TRBV10-3 to TRBJ2-1; TRBD1 agrees at 12 bases. The CDR3 is 14 amino acids. J gave up 7 bases and V 7 bases, and 5 bases lay outside the gene matches. Germline CDR1 is ENHRY and CDR2 is SYGVKD.

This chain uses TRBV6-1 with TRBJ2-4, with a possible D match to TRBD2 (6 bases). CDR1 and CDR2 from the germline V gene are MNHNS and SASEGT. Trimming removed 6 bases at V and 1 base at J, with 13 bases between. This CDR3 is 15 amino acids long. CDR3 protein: CASSPRSGAKNIQYF. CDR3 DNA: TGTGCCAGCAGCCCTAGGAGCGGGGCCAAAAACATTCAGTACTTC.

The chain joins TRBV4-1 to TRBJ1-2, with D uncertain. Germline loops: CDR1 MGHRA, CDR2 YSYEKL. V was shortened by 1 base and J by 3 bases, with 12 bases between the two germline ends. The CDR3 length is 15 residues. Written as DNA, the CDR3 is TGCGCCAGCAGCCAAGCGGCAGGCGGGGACTATGGCTACACCTTC. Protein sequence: CASSQAAGGDYGYTF.

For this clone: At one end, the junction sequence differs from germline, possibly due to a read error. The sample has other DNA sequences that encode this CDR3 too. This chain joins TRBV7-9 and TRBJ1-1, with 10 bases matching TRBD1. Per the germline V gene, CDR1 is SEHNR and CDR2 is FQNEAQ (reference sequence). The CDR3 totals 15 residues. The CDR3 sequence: CASSYSGTGAAEAFF. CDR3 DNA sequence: TGTGCCAGCAGCTATTCGGGGACAGGGGCTGCTGAAGCCTTCTTT. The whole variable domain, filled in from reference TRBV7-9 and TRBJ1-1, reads DTGVSQNPRHKITKRGQNVTFRCDPISEHNRLYWYRQTLGQGPEFLTYFQNEAQLEKSRLLSDRFSAERPKGSFSTLEIQRTEQGDSAMYLCASSYSGTGAAEAFFGQGTRLTVV.

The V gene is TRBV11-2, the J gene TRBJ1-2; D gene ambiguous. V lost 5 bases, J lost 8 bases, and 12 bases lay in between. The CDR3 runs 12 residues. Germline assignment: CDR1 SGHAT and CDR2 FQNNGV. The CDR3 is CASSPGLQGYTF. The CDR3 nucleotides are TGTGCCAGCAGCCCGGGGTTGCAGGGCTACACCTTC.

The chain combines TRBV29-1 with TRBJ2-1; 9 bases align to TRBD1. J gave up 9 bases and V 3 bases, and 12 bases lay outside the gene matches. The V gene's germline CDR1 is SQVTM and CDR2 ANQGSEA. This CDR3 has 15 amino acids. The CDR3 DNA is TGCAGCGTTGAGGGAGGGACAGGGCCCGAGTTTGAGCAGTTCTTC. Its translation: CSVEGGTGPEFEQFF.

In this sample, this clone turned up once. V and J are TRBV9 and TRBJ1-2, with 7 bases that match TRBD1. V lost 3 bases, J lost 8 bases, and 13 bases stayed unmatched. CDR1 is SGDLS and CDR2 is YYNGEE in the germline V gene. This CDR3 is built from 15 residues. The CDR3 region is CASSAFASGGRGYTF. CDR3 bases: TGTGCCAGCAGCGCCTTTGCCTCAGGGGGTAGGGGCTACACCTTC. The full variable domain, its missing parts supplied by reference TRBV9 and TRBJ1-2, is DSGVTQTPKHLITATGQRVTLRCSPRSGDLSVYWYQQSLDQGLQFLIQYYNGEERAKGNILERFSAQQFPDLHSELNLSSLELGDSALYFCASSAFASGGRGYTFGSGTRLTVV.

Here the CDR3 DNA reads TGTGCCAGCAGCCTCCTGACTGTCGGGGAGCTGTTTTTT. Encoded protein: CASSLLTVGELFF. The chain joins TRBV9 to TRBJ2-2, with unresolved D. The V gene lost 4 bases and the J gene lost 7 bases, with 11 bases spanning the gap. The CDR3 is made up of 13 amino acids. Germline-derived CDR1 and CDR2 are SGDLS and YYNGEE.

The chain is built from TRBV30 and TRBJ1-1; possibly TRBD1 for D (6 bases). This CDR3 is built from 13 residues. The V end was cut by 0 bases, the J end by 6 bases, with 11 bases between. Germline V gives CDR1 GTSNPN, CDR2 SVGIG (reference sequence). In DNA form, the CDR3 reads TGTGCCTGGAGTGTACAGGGAATCTCTGAAGCTTTCTTT. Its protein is CAWSVQGISEAFF. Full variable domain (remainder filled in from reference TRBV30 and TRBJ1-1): SQTIHQWPATLVQPVGSPLSLECTVEGTSNPNLYWYRQAAGRGLQLLFYSVGIGQISSEVPQNLSASRPQDRQFILSSKKLLLSDSGFYLCAWSVQGISEAFFGQGTRLTVV.

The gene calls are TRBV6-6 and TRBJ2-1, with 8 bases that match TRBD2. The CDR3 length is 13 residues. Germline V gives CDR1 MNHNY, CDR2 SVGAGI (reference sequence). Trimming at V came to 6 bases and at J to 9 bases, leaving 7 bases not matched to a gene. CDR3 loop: CASSPHGGVEQFF. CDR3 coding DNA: TGTGCCAGCAGCCCCCACGGGGGGGTTGAGCAGTTCTTC.

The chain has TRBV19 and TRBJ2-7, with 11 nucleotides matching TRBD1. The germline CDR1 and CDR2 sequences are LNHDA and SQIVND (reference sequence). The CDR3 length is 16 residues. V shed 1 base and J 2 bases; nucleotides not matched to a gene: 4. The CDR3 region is CASSIGTGGVTYEQYF. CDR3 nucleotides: TGTGCCAGTAGTATAGGGACAGGGGGCGTTACCTACGAGCAGTACTTC. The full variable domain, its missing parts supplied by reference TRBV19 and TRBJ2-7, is DGGITQSPKYLFRKEGQNVTLSCEQNLNHDAMYWYRQDPGQGLRLIYYSQIVNDFQKGDIAEGYSVSREKKESFPLTVTSAQKNPTAFYLCASSIGTGGVTYEQYFGPGTRLTVT.

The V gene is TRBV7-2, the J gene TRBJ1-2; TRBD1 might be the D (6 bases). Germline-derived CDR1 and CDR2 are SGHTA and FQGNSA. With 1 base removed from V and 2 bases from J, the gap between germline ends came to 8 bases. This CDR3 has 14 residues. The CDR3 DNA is TGTGCCAGCAGCTTAGGGACAGAAAACTATGGCTACACCTTC. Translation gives CASSLGTENYGYTF.

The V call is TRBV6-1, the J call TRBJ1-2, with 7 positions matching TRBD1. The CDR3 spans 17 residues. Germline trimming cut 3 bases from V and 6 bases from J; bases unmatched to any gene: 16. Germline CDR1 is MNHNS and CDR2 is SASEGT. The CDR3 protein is CASSEDGRGAGYDGYTF. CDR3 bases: TGTGCCAGCAGTGAGGACGGCAGGGGGGCAGGGTATGATGGCTACACCTTC.

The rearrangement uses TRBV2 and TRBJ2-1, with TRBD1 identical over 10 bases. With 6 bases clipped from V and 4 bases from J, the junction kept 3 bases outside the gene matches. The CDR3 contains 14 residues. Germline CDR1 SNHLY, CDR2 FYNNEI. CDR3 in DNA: TGTGCCAGCAGGGGGACAGGGGAATACAATGAGCAGTTCTTC. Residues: CASRGTGEYNEQFF. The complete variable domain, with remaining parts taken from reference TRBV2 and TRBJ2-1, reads EPEVTQTPSHQVTQMGQEVILRCVPISNHLYFYWYRQILGQKVEFLVSFYNNEISEKSEIFDDQFSVERPDGSNFTLKIRSTKLEDSAMYFCASRGTGEYNEQFFGPGTRLTVL.

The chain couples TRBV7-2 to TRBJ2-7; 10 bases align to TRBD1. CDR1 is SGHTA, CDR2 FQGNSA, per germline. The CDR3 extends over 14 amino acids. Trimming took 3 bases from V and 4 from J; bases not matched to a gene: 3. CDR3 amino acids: CASSLTGGVYEQYF. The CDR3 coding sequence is TGTGCCAGCAGCTTGACAGGGGGCGTTTACGAGCAGTACTTC.

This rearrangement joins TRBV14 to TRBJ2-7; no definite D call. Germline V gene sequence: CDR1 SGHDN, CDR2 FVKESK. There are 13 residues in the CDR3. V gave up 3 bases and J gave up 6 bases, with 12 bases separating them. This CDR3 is CASSHRHASEQYF. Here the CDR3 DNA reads TGTGCCAGCAGCCACAGACACGCCTCCGAGCAGTACTTC.

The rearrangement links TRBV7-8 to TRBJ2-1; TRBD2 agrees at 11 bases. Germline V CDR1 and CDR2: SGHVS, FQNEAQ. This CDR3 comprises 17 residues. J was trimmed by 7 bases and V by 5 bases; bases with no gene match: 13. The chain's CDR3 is CASSHRVAGGQGNEQFF. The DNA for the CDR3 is TGTGCCAGCAGCCATAGGGTAGCGGGGGGGCAGGGGAATGAGCAGTTCTTC.

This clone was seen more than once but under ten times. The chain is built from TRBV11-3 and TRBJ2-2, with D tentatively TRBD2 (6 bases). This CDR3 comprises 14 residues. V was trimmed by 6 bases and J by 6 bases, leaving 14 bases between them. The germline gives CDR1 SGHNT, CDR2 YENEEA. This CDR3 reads CASRVLGGPGELFF. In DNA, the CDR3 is TGTGCCAGCAGGGTATTGGGGGGACCCGGGGAGCTGTTTTTT.

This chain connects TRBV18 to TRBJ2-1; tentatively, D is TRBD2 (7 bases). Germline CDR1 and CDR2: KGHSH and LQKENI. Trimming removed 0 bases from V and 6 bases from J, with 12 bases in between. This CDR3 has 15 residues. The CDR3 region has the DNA TGTGCCAGCTCACCACCAGGAGGGGGGGGCAATGAGCAGTTCTTC. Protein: CASSPPGGGGNEQFF. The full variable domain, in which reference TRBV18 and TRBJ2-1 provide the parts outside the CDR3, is NAGVMQNPRHLVRRRGQEARLRCSPMKGHSHVYWYRQLPEEGLKFMVYLQKENIIDESGMPKERFSAEFPKEGPSILRIQQVVRGDSAAYFCASSPPGGGGNEQFFGPGTRLTVL.

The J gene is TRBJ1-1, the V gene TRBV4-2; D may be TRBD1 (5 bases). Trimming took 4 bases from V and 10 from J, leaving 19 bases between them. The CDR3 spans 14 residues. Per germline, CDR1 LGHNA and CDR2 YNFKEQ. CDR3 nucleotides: TGTGCCAGCAGCCGAACCGGGACCCAGGGAGGAGCTTTCTTT. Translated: CASSRTGTQGGAFF.

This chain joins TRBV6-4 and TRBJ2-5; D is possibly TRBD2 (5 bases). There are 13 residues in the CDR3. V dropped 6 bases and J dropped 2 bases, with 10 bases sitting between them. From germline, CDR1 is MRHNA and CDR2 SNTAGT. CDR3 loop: CASSVTSQETQYF. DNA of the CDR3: TGTGCCAGCAGCGTAACTAGTCAAGAGACCCAGTACTTC.

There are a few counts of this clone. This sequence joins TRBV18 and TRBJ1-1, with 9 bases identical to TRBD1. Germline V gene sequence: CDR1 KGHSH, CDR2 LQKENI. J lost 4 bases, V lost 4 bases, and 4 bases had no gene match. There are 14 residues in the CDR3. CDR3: CASSLTGGRTEAFF. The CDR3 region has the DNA TGTGCCAGCTCACTGACAGGGGGTCGCACTGAAGCTTTCTTT.

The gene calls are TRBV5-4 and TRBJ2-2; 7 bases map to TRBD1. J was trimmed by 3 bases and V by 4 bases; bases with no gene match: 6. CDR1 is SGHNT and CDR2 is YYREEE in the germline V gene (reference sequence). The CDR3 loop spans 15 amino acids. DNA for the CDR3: TGTGCCAGCAGCCTGCGACAGGGTTACACCGGGGAGCTGTTTTTT. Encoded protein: CASSLRQGYTGELFF.